The 18 T cell receptor beta chains reported below all come from one sample, sequenced in a study of blood T cell repertoires in COVID-19 (dated by TCRdb to about 2020). The library relied on the immunoSEQ multiplex PCR assay. TCRdb provides this immuneACCESS table in a form limited to in-frame rearrangements. Some clones are lacking; in checked studies, under half of them reflect an unresolved V gene, and why the rest are absent is not known. The sample contains about 220,000 clones, approximately 85% of them found a single time. The ten most abundant clones make up under 8.5% of the sample. The specimen sequenced was peripheral blood. These receptors were taken from an elderly woman with COVID-19, enrolled during active disease.

The J gene is TRBJ2-5, the V gene TRBV9; 7 bases are a match to TRBD2. Losses at the gene ends were 0 bases for V and 4 bases for J; bases not matched to a gene: 9. CDR1 and CDR2 from the germline V gene are SGDLS and YYNGEE. The CDR3 consists of 16 residues. The CDR3 region is CASSVAPSGSGETQYF. The CDR3 DNA sequence: TGTGCCAGCAGCGTAGCCCCTAGCGGCTCGGGAGAGACCCAGTACTTC.

The chain couples TRBV29-1 to TRBJ2-2; D perhaps matches TRBD2 (5 bases). Germline V gene data show CDR1 as SQVTM and CDR2 as ANQGSEA. Trimming stripped 8 bases from V and 6 bases from J, with 10 bases between. CDR3 length: 11 residues. The CDR3 here is CSHRGAGELFF. Written as DNA, the CDR3 is TGCAGCCACCGGGGTGCCGGGGAGCTGTTTTTT.

This chain joins TRBV25-1 and TRBJ1-1, with 9 bases matching TRBD1. The CDR3 is made up of 15 amino acids. Germline CDR1 and CDR2: MGHDK and SYGVNS. V gave up 4 bases and J gave up 4 bases; unmatched junction bases: 7. The DNA for the CDR3 is TGTGCCAGCAGTGTGGTTGGGACAGGGAGCACTGAAGCTTTCTTT. Protein sequence: CASSVVGTGSTEAFF.

This clone appeared a few times. The chain combines TRBV4-3 with TRBJ2-3, with D uncertain. Deletions cut 3 bases from V and 0 bases from J, with 10 bases between. The germline CDR1 and CDR2 sequences are LGHNA and YSLEER. There are 15 residues in the CDR3. The CDR3 DNA is TGCGCCAGCAGCCATGGTGGCAGTAGCACAGATACGCAGTATTTT. It specifies CASSHGGSSTDTQYF.

This clone has more than one count but fewer than ten. The V gene is TRBV11-2, the J gene TRBJ2-7, with 8 bases matching TRBD1. CDR1 and CDR2 (germline): SGHAT, FQNNGV. Losses at the gene ends were 1 base for V and 6 bases for J; bases not matched to a gene: 8. The CDR3 has 15 amino acids. CDR3 in DNA: TGTGCCAGCAGCTTAGCAGCGCAGGGGGCAGGCGAGCAGTACTTC. It encodes CASSLAAQGAGEQYF. The full variable domain, rest sourced from reference TRBV11-2 and TRBJ2-7, is EAGVAQSPRYKIIEKRQSVAFWCNPISGHATLYWYQQILGQGPKLLIQFQNNGVVDDSQLPKDRFSAERLKGVDSTLKIQPAKLEDSAVYLCASSLAAQGAGEQYFGPGTRLTVT.

This chain joins TRBV3-1 (or the pseudogene TRBV3-2) and TRBJ2-1; the D is unclear. From germline, CDR1 is LGHDT and CDR2 YNNKEL (reference sequence). Trimming cost V 7 bases and J 2 bases, with 12 bases left between them. This CDR3 has 14 amino acids. The CDR3 nucleotides are TGTGCCAGCATCTTTAGTGACACCTACAATGAGCAGTTCTTC. Amino acids: CASIFSDTYNEQFF.

The chain links TRBV5-1 to TRBJ1-5, with TRBD1 as a possible D gene (5 bases). V shed 0 bases and J shed 1 base, with 5 bases lying between them. The germline CDR1 and CDR2 sequences are SGHRS and YFSETQ. The length of the CDR3 is 14 residues. CDR3: CASSLAGSNQPQHF. The CDR3 bases are TGCGCCAGCAGCTTGGCAGGGAGCAATCAGCCCCAGCATTTT. Using reference TRBV5-1 and TRBJ1-5 for the parts outside the CDR3, the full variable domain is KAGVTQTPRYLIKTRGQQVTLSCSPISGHRSVSWYQQTPGQGLQFLFEYFSETQRNKGNFPGRFSGRQFSNSRSEMNVSTLELGDSALYLCASSLAGSNQPQHFGDGTRLSIL.

The chain joins TRBV11-2 to TRBJ1-3; TRBD1 matches 11 bases. The J segment lost 4 bases and the V segment lost 8 bases, leaving 7 bases of the junction unmatched. CDR3 length: 15 amino acids. Germline V gives CDR1 SGHAT, CDR2 FQNNGV. The CDR3 loop is CASGQGALSGNTIYF. In nucleotides, the CDR3 is TGTGCCAGCGGACAGGGGGCTCTCTCCGGAAACACCATATATTTT.

The chain links TRBV28 to TRBJ2-7; D possibly corresponds to TRBD2 (5 bases). Trimming took off 4 bases at V and 3 bases at J, with 10 bases between the two ends. The CDR3 runs 13 residues. Germline CDR1 MDHEN, CDR2 SYDVKM. The CDR3 nucleotides are TGTGCCAGCAGTTCAGGACTCCACTACGAGCAGTACTTC. Translating it yields CASSSGLHYEQYF.

In its sample, this clone ranks as medium-sized. The rearrangement uses TRBV5-4 and TRBJ1-2; TRBD1 aligns across 9 bases. This CDR3 region has 16 residues. CDR1 SGHNT and CDR2 YYREEE come from the germline V gene (reference sequence). V lost 3 bases, J lost 2 bases, and 8 bases stayed unmatched. This chain's CDR3 is CASSYRQGGLNYGYTF. In DNA form, the CDR3 reads TGTGCCAGCAGCTACCGACAGGGGGGGCTGAACTATGGCTACACCTTC.

This clone has more than one count but fewer than ten. This sequence joins TRBV5-4 and TRBJ1-2; 8 positions match TRBD1. The ends lost 3 bases at V and 8 bases at J; junction bases unmatched: 9. The CDR3 sequence is 14 residues long. Germline CDR1 reads SGHNT; CDR2 reads YYREEE (reference sequence). CDR3 region: CASSSGGAFLGYTF. CDR3 bases: TGTGCCAGCAGCTCAGGGGGCGCTTTCCTCGGCTACACCTTC.

The chain couples TRBV10-3 to TRBJ2-3; 15 bases agree with TRBD2. The CDR3 sequence is 16 residues long. V shed 10 bases, J shed 0 bases, and the junction held 5 bases outside the gene matches. Germline V gene data show CDR1 as ENHRY and CDR2 as SYGVKD. The CDR3 spells CATGLAGGASTDTQYF. The CDR3 nucleotides are TGTGCCACGGGACTAGCGGGGGGTGCTAGCACAGATACGCAGTATTTT.

V gene TRBV7-6 combines with J gene TRBJ2-5; D might be TRBD2 (5 bases). The germline V and J ends were trimmed by 5 bases and 2 bases, with 21 bases remaining between them. The CDR3 sequence is 17 residues long. CDR1 and CDR2 (germline): SGHVS, FNYEAQ. The CDR3 reads CASSPNIVPGIQETQYF. The CDR3 coding sequence is TGTGCCAGCAGCCCTAACATAGTTCCCGGGATACAAGAGACCCAGTACTTC.

This sequence joins TRBV10-3 and TRBJ2-1; D is possibly TRBD1 (7 bases). From germline, CDR1 is ENHRY and CDR2 SYGVKD. V dropped 6 bases and J dropped 7 bases, with 10 bases sitting between them. This CDR3 region has 12 residues. CDR3 sequence reads: CAISSGGNEQFF. The CDR3, as DNA: TGTGCCATCAGCTCAGGGGGGAATGAGCAGTTCTTC.

The genes are TRBV9 and TRBJ2-1; possible D gene TRBD2, 7 bases. V lost 0 bases, J lost 7 bases, and 17 bases lay in between. CDR3 length: 16 residues. Per the germline V gene, CDR1 is SGDLS and CDR2 is YYNGEE. CDR3 DNA sequence: TGTGCCAGCAGCGTAGCTCGGGGGGCCCATTGGAATGAGCAGTTCTTC. It codes for CASSVARGAHWNEQFF.

This rearrangement joins TRBV7-2 to TRBJ2-1; 10 bases align to TRBD2. Germline CDR1 is SGHTA and CDR2 is FQGNSA. The CDR3 covers 14 residues. Trimming removed 1 base from V and 15 bases from J; junction bases left unmatched: 9. CDR3 DNA sequence: TGTGCCAGCAGCTTAGAGGCTAGCGGGAGCCCCGGGTTCTTC. Its translation: CASSLEASGSPGFF.

The chain combines TRBV30 with TRBJ1-1; unclear D gene. CDR1 GTSNPN and CDR2 SVGIG come from the germline V gene (reference sequence). V was pared by 2 bases and J by 0 bases, with 10 bases between. The CDR3 runs 14 residues. The CDR3 coding sequence is TGTGCCTGGAGTCCCGGGATCTTGAACACTGAAGCTTTCTTT. Its translation: CAWSPGILNTEAFF.

The chain carries TRBV18 and TRBJ2-7, with TRBD2 matching over 11 bases. V dropped 2 bases and J dropped 5; count of bases not matched to a gene: 2. The CDR3 contains 14 residues. Germline CDR1 reads KGHSH; CDR2 reads LQKENI. CDR3 DNA sequence: TGTGCCAGCTCACCAACTAGCGGGAGTAACGAGCAGTACTTC. Translated, it gives CASSPTSGSNEQYF.